The clone carrying this T cell receptor (beta chain) occurred once. In the source study's methods: Reference gene primer amplification gave estimated nucleated cell counts. Data came from immunoSEQ multiplex PCR; TCRdb stores just in-frame clones and leaves some out. V and J calls and clone size are those listed in that table; D and trimming were worked out from the DNA. The repertoire holds about 190,000 clones, with 70% to 85% as singletons. The sample is drawn from a study of blood T cell repertoires in COVID-19. Study context: The origin of the acute and convalescent COVID-19 samples was the United States, Italy and Spain. PBMCs, B-cell-depleted T cells, or T cells provided the cDNA or gDNA that made up the material.

Trimming took off 0 bases at V and 3 bases at J, with 14 bases between the two ends. Per germline, CDR1 LNHNV and CDR2 YYDKDF (reference sequence). This CDR3 comprises 16 residues. Sequencing input: peripheral blood. The sequence was obtained from a young woman with acute or convalescent COVID-19. This chain links TRBV15 with TRBJ1-2; D gene uncertain. CDR3 sequence: CATSRDREVRHYGYTF. The CDR3 DNA is TGTGCCACCAGCAGAGATCGGGAGGTGAGGCACTATGGCTACACCTTC.